This TCR beta chain was captured in a study of T cells in Graves' hyperthyroidism and ophthalmopathy. Study-level background: Prior to any treatment, at the point of initial diagnosis, peripheral blood was collected.

Note on this clonotype: Its antigen is unidentified.

Patients aged 18 to 65 had newly diagnosed hyperthyroidism lasting under 2 months. The CDR3 has 17 residues. CDR1 is SGHNT and CDR2 is YYREEE in the germline V gene (reference sequence). Trimming took 4 bases from V and 0 from J; bases not matched to a gene: 6. The CDR3 regions of TCR beta were amplified from RNA transcripts. The HTBI primer set drove a first-round RT-PCR of the TCR CDR3. Using its own MiXCR run on the multiplex PCR reads, TCRdb lists one record per CDR3 protein. The sample carries roughly 740,000 distinct CDR3 sequences, 16% recorded once. Study-level points and caveats: Blood also showed most of the thyroid clonotypes that were expanded above 0.001.

The sequence came from a man between 18 and 29 years old with Graves' hyperthyroidism. The rearrangement joins TRBV5-4 to TRBJ1-4; 10 bases map to TRBD1. Sequencing was performed on blood. CDR3 protein: CASSPGTGDATNEKLFF. The CDR3 nucleotides are TGTGCCAGCAGCCCCGGGACAGGGGACGCAACTAATGAAAAACTGTTTTTT.